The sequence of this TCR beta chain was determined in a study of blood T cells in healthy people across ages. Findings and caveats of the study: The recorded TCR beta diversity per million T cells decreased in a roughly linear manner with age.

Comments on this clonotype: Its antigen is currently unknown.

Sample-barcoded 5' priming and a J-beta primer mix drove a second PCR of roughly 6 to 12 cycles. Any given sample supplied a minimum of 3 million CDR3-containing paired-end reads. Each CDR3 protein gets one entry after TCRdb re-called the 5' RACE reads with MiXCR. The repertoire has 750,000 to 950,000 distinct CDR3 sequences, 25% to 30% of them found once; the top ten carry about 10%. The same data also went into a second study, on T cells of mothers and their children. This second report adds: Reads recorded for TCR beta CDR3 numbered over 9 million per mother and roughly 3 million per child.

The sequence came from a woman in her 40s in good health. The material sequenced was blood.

DNA for the CDR3: TGCAGCGTTCCACCGGGACTGAGCACAGATACGCAGTATTTT. Translation: CSVPPGLSTDTQYF. The chain combines TRBV29-1 with TRBJ2-3; D might be TRBD2 (6 bases). Trimming left V 5 bases short and J 0 bases short, with 12 bases between. The CDR3 runs 14 residues. CDR1 and CDR2 (germline): SQVTM, ANQGSEA.